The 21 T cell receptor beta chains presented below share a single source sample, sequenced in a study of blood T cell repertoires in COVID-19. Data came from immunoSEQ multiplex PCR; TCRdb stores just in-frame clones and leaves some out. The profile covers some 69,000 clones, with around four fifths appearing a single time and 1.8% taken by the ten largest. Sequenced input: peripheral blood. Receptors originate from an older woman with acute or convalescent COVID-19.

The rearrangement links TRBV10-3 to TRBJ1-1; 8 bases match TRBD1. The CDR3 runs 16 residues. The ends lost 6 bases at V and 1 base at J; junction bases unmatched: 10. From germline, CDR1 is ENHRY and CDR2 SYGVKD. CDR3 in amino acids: CAISDFQGAGNTEAFF. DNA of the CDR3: TGTGCCATCAGCGACTTTCAGGGGGCCGGGAACACTGAAGCTTTCTTT.

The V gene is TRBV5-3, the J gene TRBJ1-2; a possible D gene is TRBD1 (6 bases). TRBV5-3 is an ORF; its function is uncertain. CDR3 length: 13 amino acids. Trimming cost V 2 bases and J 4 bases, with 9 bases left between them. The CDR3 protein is CARSLVGGYGYTF. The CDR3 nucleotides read TGTGCCAGAAGCTTAGTAGGGGGCTATGGCTACACCTTC.

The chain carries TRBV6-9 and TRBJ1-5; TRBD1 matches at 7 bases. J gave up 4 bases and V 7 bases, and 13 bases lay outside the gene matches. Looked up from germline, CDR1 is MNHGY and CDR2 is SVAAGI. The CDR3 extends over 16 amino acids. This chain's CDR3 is CASMVVRQGRNQPQHF. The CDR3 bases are TGTGCCAGCATGGTCGTCAGACAGGGTCGTAATCAGCCCCAGCATTTT.

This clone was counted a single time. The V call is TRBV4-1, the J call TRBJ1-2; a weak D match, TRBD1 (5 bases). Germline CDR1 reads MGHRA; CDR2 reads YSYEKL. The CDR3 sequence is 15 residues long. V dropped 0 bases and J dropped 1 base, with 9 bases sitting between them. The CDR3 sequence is CASSQEQELNYGYTF. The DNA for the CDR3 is TGCGCCAGCAGCCAAGAACAGGAACTTAACTATGGCTACACCTTC.

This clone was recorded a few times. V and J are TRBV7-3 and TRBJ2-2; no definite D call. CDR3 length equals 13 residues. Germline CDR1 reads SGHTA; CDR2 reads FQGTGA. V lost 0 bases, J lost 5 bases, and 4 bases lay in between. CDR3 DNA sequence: TGTGCCAGCAGCTTAACCAGGACCGGGGAGCTGTTTTTT. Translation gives CASSLTRTGELFF.

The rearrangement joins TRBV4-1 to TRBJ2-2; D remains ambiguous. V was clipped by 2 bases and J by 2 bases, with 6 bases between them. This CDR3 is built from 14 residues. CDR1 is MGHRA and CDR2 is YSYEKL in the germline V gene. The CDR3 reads CASSQRSNTGELFF. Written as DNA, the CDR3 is TGCGCCAGCAGCCAACGGAGCAACACCGGGGAGCTGTTTTTT.

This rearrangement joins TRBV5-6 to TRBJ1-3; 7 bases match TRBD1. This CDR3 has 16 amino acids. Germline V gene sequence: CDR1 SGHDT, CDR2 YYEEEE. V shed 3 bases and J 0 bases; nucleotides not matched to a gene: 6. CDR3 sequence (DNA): TGTGCCAGCAGCTACGACAGGGAATCCTCTGGAAACACCATATATTTT. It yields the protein CASSYDRESSGNTIYF. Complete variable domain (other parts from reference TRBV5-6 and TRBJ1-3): DAGVTQSPTHLIKTRGQQVTLRCSPKSGHDTVSWYQQALGQGPQFIFQYYEEEERQRGNFPDRFSGHQFPNYSSELNVNALLLGDSALYLCASSYDRESSGNTIYFGEGSWLTVV.

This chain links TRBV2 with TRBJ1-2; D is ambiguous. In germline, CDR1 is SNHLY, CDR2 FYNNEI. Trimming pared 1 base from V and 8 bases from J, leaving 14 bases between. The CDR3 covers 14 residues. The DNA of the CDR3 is TGTGCCAGCAGTGAAGGTAGCACTCAGAGGGGCTACACCTTC. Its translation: CASSEGSTQRGYTF.

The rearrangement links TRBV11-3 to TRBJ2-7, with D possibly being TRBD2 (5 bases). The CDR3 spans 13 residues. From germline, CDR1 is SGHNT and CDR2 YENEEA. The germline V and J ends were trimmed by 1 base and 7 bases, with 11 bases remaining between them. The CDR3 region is CASSLGARGEQYF. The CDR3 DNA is TGTGCCAGCAGCTTAGGGGCTAGAGGGGAGCAGTACTTC.

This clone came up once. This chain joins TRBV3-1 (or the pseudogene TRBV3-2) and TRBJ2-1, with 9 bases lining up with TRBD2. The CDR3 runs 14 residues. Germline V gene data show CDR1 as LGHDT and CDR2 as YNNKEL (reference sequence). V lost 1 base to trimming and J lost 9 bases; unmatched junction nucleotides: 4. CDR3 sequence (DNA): TGTGCCAGCAGCCAAGGCGGGAGGGCGGTTGAGCAGTTCTTC. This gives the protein CASSQGGRAVEQFF.

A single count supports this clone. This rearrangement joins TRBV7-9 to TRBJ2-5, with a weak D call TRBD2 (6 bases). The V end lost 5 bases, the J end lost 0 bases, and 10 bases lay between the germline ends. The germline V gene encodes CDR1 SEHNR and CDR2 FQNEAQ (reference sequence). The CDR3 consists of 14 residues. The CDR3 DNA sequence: TGTGCCAGCAGCGCGGGGAGTTACCAAGAGACCCAGTACTTC. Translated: CASSAGSYQETQYF. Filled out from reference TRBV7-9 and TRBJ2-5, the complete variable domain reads DTGVSQNPRHKITKRGQNVTFRCDPISEHNRLYWYRQTLGQGPEFLTYFQNEAQLEKSRLLSDRFSAERPKGSFSTLEIQRTEQGDSAMYLCASSAGSYQETQYFGPGTRLLVL.

For the CDR3, the DNA is TGTGCCAGTAGTATCCAAGGTGTACAGGGGGCTGAAGCTTTCTTT. This translates into CASSIQGVQGAEAFF. V and J are TRBV19 and TRBJ1-1; 8 nucleotides match TRBD1. The germline gives CDR1 LNHDA, CDR2 SQIVND (reference sequence). The CDR3 runs to 15 residues. The V and J ends lost 3 bases and 6 bases, in that order; junction bases with no gene match: 9.

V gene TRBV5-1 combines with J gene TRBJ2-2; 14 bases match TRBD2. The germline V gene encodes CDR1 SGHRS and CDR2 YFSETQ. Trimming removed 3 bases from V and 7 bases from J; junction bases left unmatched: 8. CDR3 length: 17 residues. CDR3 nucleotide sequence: TGCGCCAGCAGCTCGGAGGGACTAGCGGGGGTGTACGGGGAGCTGTTTTTT. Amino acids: CASSSEGLAGVYGELFF.

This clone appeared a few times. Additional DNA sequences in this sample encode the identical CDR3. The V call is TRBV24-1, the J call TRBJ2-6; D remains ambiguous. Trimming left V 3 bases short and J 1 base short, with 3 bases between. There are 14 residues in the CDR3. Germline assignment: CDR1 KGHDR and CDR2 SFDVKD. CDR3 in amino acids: CATSDPSGANVLTF. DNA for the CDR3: TGTGCCACCAGTGATCCTTCTGGGGCCAACGTCCTGACTTTC.

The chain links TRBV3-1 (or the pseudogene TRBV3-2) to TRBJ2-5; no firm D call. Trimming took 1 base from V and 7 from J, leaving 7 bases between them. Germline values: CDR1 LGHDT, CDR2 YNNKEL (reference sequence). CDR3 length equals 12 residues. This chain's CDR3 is CASSQGTRTQYF. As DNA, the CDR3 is TGTGCCAGCAGCCAAGGTACTCGGACCCAGTACTTC.

CDR3 coding DNA: TGTGCCAGCAGTGAGTTAACGGGAGGCACTGAAGCTTTCTTT. This translates into CASSELTGGTEAFF. The chain combines TRBV2 with TRBJ1-1; D ambiguous. The V gene lost 3 bases and the J gene lost 4 bases, with 12 bases spanning the gap. The CDR3 has 14 amino acids. The germline V gene has CDR1 SNHLY and CDR2 FYNNEI.

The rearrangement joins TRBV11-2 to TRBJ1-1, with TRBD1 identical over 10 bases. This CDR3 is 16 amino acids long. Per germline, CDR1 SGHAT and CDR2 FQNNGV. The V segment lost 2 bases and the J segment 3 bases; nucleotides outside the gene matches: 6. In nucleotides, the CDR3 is TGTGCCAGCAGCTTAAGGGACAGGGGTCGCGACACTGAAGCTTTCTTT. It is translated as CASSLRDRGRDTEAFF.

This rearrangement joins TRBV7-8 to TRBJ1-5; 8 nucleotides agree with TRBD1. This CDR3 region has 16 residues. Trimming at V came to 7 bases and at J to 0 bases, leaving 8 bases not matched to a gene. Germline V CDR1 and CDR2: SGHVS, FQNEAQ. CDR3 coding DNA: TGTGCCAGCAAACTGGGACAGGCATATAGCAATCAGCCCCAGCATTTT. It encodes CASKLGQAYSNQPQHF.

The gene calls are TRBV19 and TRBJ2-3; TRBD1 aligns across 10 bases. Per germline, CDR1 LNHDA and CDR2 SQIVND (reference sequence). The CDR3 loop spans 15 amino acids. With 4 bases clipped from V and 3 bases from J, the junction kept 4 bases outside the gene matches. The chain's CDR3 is CASSTRQGATDTQYF. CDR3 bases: TGTGCCAGTAGTACTAGACAGGGGGCAACAGATACGCAGTATTTT.

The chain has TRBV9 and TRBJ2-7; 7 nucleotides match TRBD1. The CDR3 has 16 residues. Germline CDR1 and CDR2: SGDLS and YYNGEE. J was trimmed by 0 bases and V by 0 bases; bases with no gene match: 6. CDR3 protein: CASSVGWGTASYEQYF. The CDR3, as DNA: TGTGCCAGCAGCGTAGGATGGGGGACAGCCTCCTACGAGCAGTACTTC.

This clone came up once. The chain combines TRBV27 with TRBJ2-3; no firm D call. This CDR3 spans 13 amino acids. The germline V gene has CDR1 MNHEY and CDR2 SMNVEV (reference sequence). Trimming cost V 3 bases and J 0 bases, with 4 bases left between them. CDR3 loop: CASSLSSTDTQYF. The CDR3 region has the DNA TGTGCCAGCAGTTTGAGTAGCACAGATACGCAGTATTTT.